These 15 T cell receptor beta chains were all obtained from the same sample, sequenced in a study of cytomegalovirus exposure and HLA in healthy donors. Vbeta (60) and Jbeta (13) primers were used in the PCR. Here immunoSEQ multiplex PCR was the method, and the copy in TCRdb shows in-frame clones only, minus some. The sample holds approximately 77,000 clones, about three quarters seen once. The sequencing sample was made of PBMCs. Source of these receptors: a man aged 40-50 years in good health and CMV-seronegative.

This chain joins TRBV7-9 and TRBJ1-5; possible D gene TRBD1, 6 bases. Germline-derived CDR1 and CDR2 are SEHNR and FQNEAQ (reference sequence). V was shortened by 4 bases and J by 1 base, with 14 bases between the two germline ends. This CDR3 has 16 amino acids. CDR3 sequence (DNA): TGTGCCAGCAGCTCAAGCGGGGGCGAGAGCAATCAGCCCCAGCATTTT. Protein sequence: CASSSSGGESNQPQHF.

This clone has only a few counts. The chain uses TRBV6-1 and TRBJ1-2; 12 bases are shared with TRBD1. CDR3 length: 15 amino acids. V shed 6 bases, J shed 7 bases, and the junction held 9 bases outside the gene matches. Germline assignment: CDR1 MNHNS and CDR2 SASEGT. The CDR3 spells CASRQPGQGASGYTF. In DNA, the CDR3 is TGTGCCAGCAGGCAACCGGGACAGGGGGCGAGTGGCTACACCTTC.

V gene TRBV15 combines with J gene TRBJ2-5, with 8 bases that match TRBD1. The CDR3 contains 13 residues. Germline trimming cut 5 bases from V and 4 bases from J; bases unmatched to any gene: 3. Looked up from germline, CDR1 is LNHNV and CDR2 is YYDKDF (reference sequence). Here the CDR3 reads CATSRDRGETQYF. The CDR3 DNA sequence: TGTGCCACCAGCCGCGACAGGGGAGAGACCCAGTACTTC.

This clone has only one observation. This rearrangement joins TRBV25-1 to TRBJ2-1, with a possible D match to TRBD2 (5 bases). Germline CDR1 is MGHDK and CDR2 is SYGVNS. The CDR3 contains 15 residues. Trimming removed 8 bases from V and 7 bases from J, with 21 bases in between. The CDR3 protein is CASGPTTLNGNEQFF. CDR3 DNA: TGTGCCAGCGGCCCGACTACCCTCAATGGTAATGAGCAGTTCTTC.

V usage is TRBV6-6 and J usage is TRBJ2-5; D unresolved. Trimming took off 0 bases at V and 4 bases at J, with 3 bases between the two ends. Germline V gives CDR1 MNHNY, CDR2 SVGAGI (reference sequence). The length of the CDR3 is 12 residues. The CDR3 loop reads CASSYSRETQYF. The CDR3 bases are TGTGCCAGCAGTTACTCCCGAGAGACCCAGTACTTC.

This chain connects TRBV5-6 to TRBJ2-3; D remains unclear. There are 15 residues in the CDR3. From germline, CDR1 is SGHDT and CDR2 YYEEEE. Trimming took 1 base from V and 1 from J, leaving 10 bases between them. The CDR3: CASSLSWLGTDTQYF. The CDR3 DNA sequence: TGTGCCAGCAGCTTGAGTTGGCTGGGCACAGATACGCAGTATTTT.

The rearrangement uses TRBV30 and TRBJ2-3, with D possibly called TRBD1 or TRBD2 (5 bases each). Deletions cut 8 bases from V and 7 bases from J, with 22 bases between. The length of the CDR3 is 14 residues. Germline V lookup: CDR1 GTSNPN, CDR2 SVGIG (reference sequence). The CDR3 DNA reads TGTGCCGGGACGGGGTTAGGGAGCGGAAATACGCAGTATTTT. It specifies CAGTGLGSGNTQYF.

This clone was seen a few times. The J gene is TRBJ2-6, the V gene TRBV7-3, with a possible D match to TRBD1 (5 bases). Trimming removed 4 bases from V and 2 bases from J, with 9 bases in between. The germline gives CDR1 SGHTA, CDR2 FQGTGA. The CDR3 is 15 amino acids. The CDR3 region is CASSWGRAGANVLTF. The CDR3 DNA reads as TGTGCCAGCAGCTGGGGCAGGGCTGGGGCCAACGTCCTGACTTTC. Variable domain in full (rest from reference TRBV7-3 and TRBJ2-6): GAGVSQTPSNKVTEKGKYVELRCDPISGHTALYWYRQSLGQGPEFLIYFQGTGAADDSGLPNDRFFAVRPEGSVSTLKIQRTERGDSAVYLCASSWGRAGANVLTFGAGSRLTVL.

The V call is TRBV11-3, the J call TRBJ2-1; possible D gene TRBD2, 6 bases. The CDR3 is 14 residues long. Deletions cut 4 bases from V and 6 bases from J, with 13 bases between. Germline V gene sequence: CDR1 SGHNT, CDR2 YENEEA. DNA for the CDR3: TGTGCCAGCAGCTCCTGGGAGGAAGGCAATGAGCAGTTCTTC. Protein product: CASSSWEEGNEQFF.

This chain links TRBV7-8 with TRBJ1-1; no clear D. The CDR3 spans 14 residues. Trimming removed 8 bases from V and 1 base from J, with 14 bases in between. Germline V lookup: CDR1 SGHVS, CDR2 FQNEAQ. The CDR3 nucleotides read TGTGCCAGCGGGTGGAGAGAGACGAACACTGAAGCTTTCTTT. It yields the protein CASGWRETNTEAFF.

The rearrangement joins TRBV6-6 to TRBJ2-1; 8 bases fit TRBD1. The V and J ends lost 0 bases and 9 bases, in that order; junction bases with no gene match: 7. The CDR3 totals 15 residues. CDR1 is MNHNY and CDR2 is SVGAGI in the germline V gene (reference sequence). The CDR3 is CASSYSTQGASEQFF. The CDR3 nucleotides read TGTGCCAGCAGTTACTCGACTCAGGGGGCGTCTGAGCAGTTCTTC.

The V gene is TRBV6-1, the J gene TRBJ1-3, with 7 bases identical to TRBD1. This CDR3 contains 14 residues. After removal of 6 bases from V and 0 bases from J, the junction contained 2 bases not matched to a gene. Looked up from germline, CDR1 is MNHNS and CDR2 is SASEGT. The CDR3: CASRGQFSGNTIYF. The CDR3 DNA reads as TGTGCCAGCAGGGGACAGTTCTCTGGAAACACCATATATTTT.

V and J are TRBV27 and TRBJ2-1, with 11 bases identical to TRBD2. The CDR3 has 16 residues. Germline CDR1 and CDR2: MNHEY and SMNVEV (reference sequence). V shed 5 bases and J 4 bases; nucleotides not matched to a gene: 7. Here the CDR3 DNA reads TGTGCCAGCAGTCCTCTTCTAGCGGGAGGATACAATGAGCAGTTCTTC. Translating it yields CASSPLLAGGYNEQFF.

The chain combines TRBV30 with TRBJ1-4; TRBD1 matches 9 bases. The CDR3 has 14 residues. Looked up from germline, CDR1 is GTSNPN and CDR2 is SVGIG (reference sequence). Trimming removed 3 bases from V and 6 bases from J; junction bases left unmatched: 5. This CDR3 is CAWSLTGGYEKLFF. The CDR3 DNA reads TGTGCCTGGAGCTTGACAGGGGGATATGAAAAACTGTTTTTT.

The gene calls are TRBV30 and TRBJ2-5; D perhaps matches TRBD2 (6 bases). CDR3 length equals 13 residues. Germline CDR1 reads GTSNPN; CDR2 reads SVGIG (reference sequence). The germline V and J ends were trimmed by 0 bases and 11 bases, with 16 bases remaining between them. The CDR3 is CAWSVRSGDEQYF. The CDR3 DNA is TGTGCCTGGAGTGTCCGGTCGGGGGATGAGCAGTACTTC.